Listed here are 27 T cell receptor beta chains from one sample, sequenced in a study of blood T cells in healthy people across ages. Next came a second PCR, run for roughly 6 to 11 cycles, which used a sample-barcoded 5' primer along with a J-beta primer mix. TCRdb redid the calling of the 5' RACE reads with MiXCR, one entry per CDR3 protein. Here the sample spans about 1.1 million distinct CDR3 sequences, 35% to 40% being singletons. Sequenced material: blood. The receptors originated from a man aged 18-30 years in good health.

The rearrangement joins TRBV11-2 to TRBJ2-3, with D tentatively TRBD1 or TRBD2 (5 bases each). V was trimmed by 4 bases and J by 6 bases, leaving 23 bases between them. CDR1 is SGHAT, CDR2 FQNNGV, per germline. This CDR3 contains 17 residues. The CDR3 loop is CASSSSFPGPLVDTQYF. CDR3 bases: TGTGCCAGCAGCTCGTCTTTCCCGGGACCTCTAGTCGATACGCAGTATTTT.

This chain connects TRBV5-5 to TRBJ1-5, with TRBD1 matching over 7 bases. Germline lookup yields CDR1 SGHKS and CDR2 YYEKEE (reference sequence). The CDR3 has 15 amino acids. V gave up 6 bases and J gave up 2 bases; unmatched junction bases: 8. CDR3 in DNA: TGTGCCAGCACCCTCACTCAGGGGGGCAATCAGCCCCAGCATTTT. It is translated as CASTLTQGGNQPQHF. The variable domain in full, completed from reference TRBV5-5 and TRBJ1-5, reads DAGVTQSPTHLIKTRGQQVTLRCSPISGHKSVSWYQQVLGQGPQFIFQYYEKEERGRGNFPDRFSARQFPNYSSELNVNALLLGDSALYLCASTLTQGGNQPQHFGDGTRLSIL.

Points on this clonotype: With a much larger clone just one base away, this may be a read error. The rearrangement uses TRBV10-3 and TRBJ2-3; D is perhaps TRBD1 (5 bases). Germline V gene sequence: CDR1 ENHRY, CDR2 SYGVKD. The CDR3 contains 13 residues. The CDR3: CAISTGRIDAQYF. The CDR3 nucleotides are TGTGCCATCAGCACAGGCAGGATAGATGCGCAGTATTTT.

The chain joins TRBV5-1 to TRBJ2-1; 12 bases map to TRBD1. Germline V CDR1 and CDR2: SGHRS, YFSETQ. The CDR3 extends over 15 amino acids. With V trimmed by 4 bases and J by 8 bases, 7 bases remained unmatched. The CDR3 sequence: CASSAGTGGFDEQFF. The CDR3 DNA reads TGCGCCAGCAGCGCCGGGACAGGGGGCTTCGATGAGCAGTTCTTC.

The rearrangement joins TRBV12-3 or TRBV12-4 to TRBJ1-5; no firm D call. The length of the CDR3 is 14 residues. Trimming left V 3 bases short and J 4 bases short, with 10 bases between. CDR3 sequence: CASSLWQVNQPQHF. The CDR3 DNA sequence: TGTGCCAGCAGTTTGTGGCAGGTTAATCAGCCCCAGCATTTT.

This rearrangement joins TRBV20-1 to TRBJ1-4; 7 bases fit TRBD1. The CDR3 sequence is 16 residues long. V lost 0 bases and J lost 7; bases outside the gene matches: 11. Germline-derived CDR1 and CDR2 are DFQATT and SNEGSKA (reference sequence). CDR3 in DNA: TGCAGTGCTAGAGACTACCGCGGACAGGATCTTGAAAAACTGTTTTTT. Amino acids: CSARDYRGQDLEKLFF.

The chain is built from TRBV10-3 and TRBJ2-3; 12 positions match TRBD2. This CDR3 has 18 residues. Germline V CDR1 and CDR2: ENHRY, SYGVKD. Trimming at V came to 4 bases and at J to 3 bases, leaving 11 bases not matched to a gene. The CDR3 DNA reads TGTGCCATCAGTGTAACTAGCGGGGGGCCGTTCAGAACAGATACGCAGTATTTT. This translates into CAISVTSGGPFRTDTQYF.

This clonotype was detected ten times or more. The chain uses TRBV5-6 and TRBJ2-1; D gene ambiguous. The CDR3 has 14 residues. Germline-derived CDR1 and CDR2 are SGHDT and YYEEEE. V lost 0 bases and J 3 bases, leaving 7 bases between the germline ends. In nucleotides, the CDR3 is TGTGCCAGCAGCTTGGGTCAATTCTACAATGAGCAGTTCTTC. It yields the protein CASSLGQFYNEQFF.

The chain links TRBV29-1 to TRBJ1-6; 8 nucleotides match TRBD1. This CDR3 region has 15 residues. Germline loops: CDR1 SQVTM, CDR2 ANQGSEA. V was clipped by 3 bases and J by 6 bases; unmatched bases: 7. CDR3 sequence (DNA): TGCAGCGTTGATGGAACAGGGGGAACTAATTCACCCCTCCACTTT. Protein sequence: CSVDGTGGTNSPLHF.

The chain couples TRBV20-1 to TRBJ2-3, with 14 bases aligning to TRBD2. V dropped 4 bases and J dropped 2; count of bases not matched to a gene: 2. Germline lookup yields CDR1 DFQATT and CDR2 SNEGSKA (reference sequence). This CDR3 has 15 residues. CDR3 sequence reads: CSATGLAGDTDTQYF. The CDR3 DNA is TGCAGTGCTACGGGACTAGCGGGGGACACAGATACGCAGTATTTT.

This sequence joins TRBV9 and TRBJ2-1, with no clear D. The CDR3 is made up of 15 amino acids. Trimming took 0 bases from V and 5 from J, leaving 12 bases between them. Germline CDR1 and CDR2: SGDLS and YYNGEE. The CDR3 here is CASSVVGSGDNEQFF. The DNA of the CDR3 is TGTGCCAGCAGCGTAGTCGGTAGTGGGGACAATGAGCAGTTCTTC. Full variable domain (remainder filled in from reference TRBV9 and TRBJ2-1): DSGVTQTPKHLITATGQRVTLRCSPRSGDLSVYWYQQSLDQGLQFLIQYYNGEERAKGNILERFSAQQFPDLHSELNLSSLELGDSALYFCASSVVGSGDNEQFFGPGTRLTVL.

The CDR3 sequence: CATSRDRGRANEKLFF. CDR3 coding DNA: TGTGCCACCAGCAGGGACAGGGGGCGGGCTAATGAAAAACTGTTTTTT. The rearrangement uses TRBV15 and TRBJ1-4; the match to TRBD1 covers 11 bases. The germline gives CDR1 LNHNV, CDR2 YYDKDF (reference sequence). After removal of 3 bases from V and 3 bases from J, the junction contained 3 bases not matched to a gene. This CDR3 is built from 16 residues.

The chain employs TRBV20-1 and TRBJ2-1, with TRBD1 as a possible D gene (5 bases). CDR3 size: 12 residues. Deletions cut 7 bases from V and 6 bases from J, with 13 bases between. Germline V CDR1 and CDR2: DFQATT, SNEGSKA (reference sequence). CDR3 in DNA: TGCAGTGTGGGATCCCAGGGCAATGAGCAGTTCTTC. This encodes CSVGSQGNEQFF.

Comment on this clonotype: A junction boundary mismatches the germline segment, possibly from a read error. The CDR3 DNA sequence: TGTGCCTGCAGTGACGGGACAGGGGTTACTAACTATGGCTACACCTTC. Amino acid sequence: CACSDGTGVTNYGYTF. The V call is TRBV6-1, the J call TRBJ1-2, with TRBD1 matching over 10 bases. In germline, CDR1 is MNHNS, CDR2 SASEGT. The CDR3 has 16 amino acids.

This clonotype has a handful of counts. This sequence joins TRBV29-1 and TRBJ2-1, with D hard to call. The CDR3 has 13 amino acids. Deletions cut 4 bases from V and 10 bases from J, with 17 bases between. Germline CDR1 and CDR2: SQVTM and ANQGSEA. The DNA for the CDR3 is TGCAGCGTTGGGCAGTCCGGCTCCCCGGAGCAGTTCTTC. This translates into CSVGQSGSPEQFF.

This clonotype was counted a few times. The rearrangement links TRBV6-2 or TRBV6-3 to TRBJ1-2, with D perhaps TRBD1 (5 bases). The CDR3 has 15 amino acids. Germline CDR1 is MNHEY and CDR2 is SVGEGT. V was cut by 6 bases and J by 4 bases, with 18 bases left in between. This CDR3 is CASSVERDRGYGYTF. CDR3 nucleotides: TGTGCCAGCAGCGTGGAACGGGACCGAGGCTATGGCTACACCTTC.

The J gene is TRBJ1-4, the V gene TRBV21-1. TRBV21-1 is labeled a pseudogene. This CDR3 region has 17 residues. CDR3 residues: CASSKLYGFGPNEKLFF. The CDR3 nucleotides are TGTGCCAGCAGCAAGCTATATGGTTTCGGTCCTAATGAAAAACTGTTTTTT.

This chain connects TRBV10-3 to TRBJ2-1; no firm D call. The end of the DNA fits TRBJ2-7 better, so the J call may be wrong. There are 14 residues in the CDR3. CDR1 ENHRY and CDR2 SYGVKD come from the germline V gene. The CDR3 spells CAISEAGGGNEQYF. Written as DNA, the CDR3 is TGTGCCATCAGTGAGGCCGGTGGTGGTAATGAGCAGTACTTC.

DNA of the CDR3: TGCGCCAGCAGCCCTGGTATTATTCGACCTGATAACTATGGCTACACCTTC. It codes for CASSPGIIRPDNYGYTF. This chain connects TRBV4-3 to TRBJ1-2; D is ambiguous. This CDR3 comprises 17 residues. Germline V gene lookup returns CDR1 LGHNA and CDR2 YSLEER. V was shortened by 4 bases and J by 1 base, with 19 bases between the two germline ends.

The genes are TRBV30 and TRBJ1-2, with D unresolved. The ends were cut back, 3 bases at V and 4 bases at J, with 9 bases in the middle. CDR1 and CDR2 from the germline V gene are GTSNPN and SVGIG (reference sequence). The CDR3 runs to 12 residues. The CDR3 nucleotides read TGTGCCTGGAGCCTAGACGCCTATGGCTACACCTTC. Protein: CAWSLDAYGYTF.

This clonotype has only a few counts. This chain joins TRBV20-1 and TRBJ2-1; tentative D call: TRBD2 (5 bases). V was trimmed by 7 bases and J by 4 bases, leaving 17 bases between them. Per germline, CDR1 DFQATT and CDR2 SNEGSKA (reference sequence). The CDR3 extends over 14 amino acids. The CDR3 here is CSGAQRSAYNEQFF. Written as DNA, the CDR3 is TGCAGTGGTGCACAGCGGTCGGCGTACAATGAGCAGTTCTTC.

The chain recombines TRBV6-5 with TRBJ1-1; D unresolved. The CDR3 is made up of 13 amino acids. V was clipped by 10 bases and J by 4 bases, with 16 bases between them. Looked up from germline, CDR1 is MNHEY and CDR2 is SVGAGI. The CDR3 nucleotides are TGTGCCATCCAAACCACGGGGAGCACTGAAGCTTTCTTT. Its translation: CAIQTTGSTEAFF.

This chain links TRBV6-2 or TRBV6-3 with TRBJ1-2; D is unclear. Germline V gene sequence: CDR1 MNHEY, CDR2 SVGEGT. This CDR3 region has 13 residues. Trimming took 5 bases from V and 5 from J, leaving 12 bases between them. CDR3 nucleotide sequence: TGTGCCAGCAGTGCCGGACGGACTTATGGCTACACCTTC. Encoded protein: CASSAGRTYGYTF.

The chain employs TRBV3-1 and TRBJ1-1, with D unresolved. V was clipped by 0 bases and J by 1 base, with 9 bases between them. The germline gives CDR1 LGHDT, CDR2 YNNKEL (reference sequence). The CDR3 contains 15 residues. CDR3 loop: CASSQDWSWNTEAFF. Written as DNA, the CDR3 is TGTGCCAGCAGCCAAGATTGGAGTTGGAACACTGAAGCTTTCTTT.

This rearrangement joins TRBV29-1 to TRBJ2-5; 11 bases are a match to TRBD2. The CDR3 spans 13 residues. CDR1 and CDR2 from the germline V gene are SQVTM and ANQGSEA. V lost 6 bases, J lost 5 bases, and 5 bases stayed unmatched. In DNA form, the CDR3 reads TGCAGCGTACTAGCGGGAGTGGGGGAGACCCAGTACTTC. As protein: CSVLAGVGETQYF.

The V gene is TRBV7-2, the J gene TRBJ1-2; no reliable D call. This CDR3 is built from 14 residues. The V end was cut by 1 base, the J end by 4 bases, with 10 bases between. Germline V gene data show CDR1 as SGHTA and CDR2 as FQGNSA. The CDR3 DNA reads as TGTGCCAGCAGCTTAGAGTTCAGGATCTATGGCTACACCTTC. It codes for CASSLEFRIYGYTF.

This clonotype was counted between two and nine times. This chain uses TRBV7-2 with TRBJ1-5; D call uncertain. V lost 6 bases, J lost 5 bases, and 8 bases lay in between. Per germline, CDR1 SGHTA and CDR2 FQGNSA. This CDR3 has 12 amino acids. CDR3 loop: CASRNPDQPQHF. The CDR3 nucleotides read TGTGCCAGCAGAAACCCCGATCAGCCCCAGCATTTT. Together with reference TRBV7-2 and TRBJ1-5, the CDR3 gives the full variable domain: GAGVSQSPSNKVTEKGKDVELRCDPISGHTALYWYRQSLGQGLEFLIYFQGNSAPDKSGLPSDRFSAERTGGSVSTLTIQRTQQEDSAVYLCASRNPDQPQHFGDGTRLSIL.